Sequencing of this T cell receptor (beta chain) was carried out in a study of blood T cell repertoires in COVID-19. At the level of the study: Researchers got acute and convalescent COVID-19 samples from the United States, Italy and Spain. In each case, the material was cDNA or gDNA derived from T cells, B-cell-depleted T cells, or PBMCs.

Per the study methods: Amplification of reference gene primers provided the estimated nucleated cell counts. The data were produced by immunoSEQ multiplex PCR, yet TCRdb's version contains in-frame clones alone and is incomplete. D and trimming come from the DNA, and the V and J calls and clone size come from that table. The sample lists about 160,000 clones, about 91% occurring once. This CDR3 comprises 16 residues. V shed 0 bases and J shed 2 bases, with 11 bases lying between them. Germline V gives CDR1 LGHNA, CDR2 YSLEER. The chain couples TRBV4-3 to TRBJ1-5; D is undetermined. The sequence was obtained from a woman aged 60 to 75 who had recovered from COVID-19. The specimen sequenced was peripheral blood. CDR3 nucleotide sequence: TGCGCCAGCAGCCAAGACGCGGGTACGGGCAATCAGCCCCAGCATTTT. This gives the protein CASSQDAGTGNQPQHF.